This entry describes one TCR beta chain. Its antigen is as yet unknown. Sequencing targeted expressed TCRB transcripts, as all isolated RNA had been reverse transcribed. About 3.57 million reads per sample were averaged for naive, central memory and regulatory samples. The method was immunoSEQ multiplex PCR; TCRdb's version includes in-frame clones alone and lacks a portion of them. The data contain about 360,000 clones, roughly 12% of them singletons. Germline lookup yields CDR1 SGHTA and CDR2 FQGNSA. This CDR3 comprises 14 residues. J gave up 9 bases and V 5 bases, and 10 bases lay outside the gene matches. The record originates from a study of beta chain features in type 1 diabetes. Study observations and caveats: The naive, central memory and Treg TCRB repertoires of patients appeared to be more similar to one another than those of healthy donors. Researchers caution that PCR might favor shorter templates, equally among patients and controls. Cells expressing TCR highly could be over-represented by cDNA sequencing.

This rearrangement joins TRBV7-2 to TRBJ2-5; 9 bases align to TRBD1. The sequenced material came from naive CD4+ T cells from blood. The TCR was taken from a man between 18 and 35 years old in good health. The CDR3 DNA follows: TGTGCCAGCAGCCCCCTGACAGGGGGTTTGGCCCAGTACTTC. Residues: CASSPLTGGLAQYF.